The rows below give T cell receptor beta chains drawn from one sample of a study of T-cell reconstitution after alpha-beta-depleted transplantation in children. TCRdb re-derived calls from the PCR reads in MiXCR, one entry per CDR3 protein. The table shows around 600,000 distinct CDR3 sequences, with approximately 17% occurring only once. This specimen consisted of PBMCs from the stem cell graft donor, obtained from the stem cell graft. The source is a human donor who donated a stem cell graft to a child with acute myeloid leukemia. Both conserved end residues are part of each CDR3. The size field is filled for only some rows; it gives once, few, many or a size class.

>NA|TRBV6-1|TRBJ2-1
CASSEAAGKGNRNEQFF
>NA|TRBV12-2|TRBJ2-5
CASRFPRTFSETQYF
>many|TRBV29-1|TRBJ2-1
CSVRRALAGRNEQFF
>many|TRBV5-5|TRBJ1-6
CASSSDRLGSYNSPLHF
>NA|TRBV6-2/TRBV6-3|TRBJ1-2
CASSYRWTGEGYTF
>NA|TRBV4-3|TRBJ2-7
CASSQDRDRGSYEQYF
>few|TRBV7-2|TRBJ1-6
CASRGQPNSPLHF
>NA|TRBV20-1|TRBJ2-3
CSAPLGLLTDTQYF
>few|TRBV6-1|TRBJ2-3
CASSSYASGASTDTQYF
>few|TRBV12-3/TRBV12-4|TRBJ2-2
CASSLGPRALDRIVVTGELFF
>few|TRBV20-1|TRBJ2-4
CSARRIAKNIQYF
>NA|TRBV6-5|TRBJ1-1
CASSSPGQYLTGAFF
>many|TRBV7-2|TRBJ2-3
CASSHRTDTQYF
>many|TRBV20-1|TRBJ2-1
CSAFPGRGNEQFF
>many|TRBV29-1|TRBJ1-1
CSGGQGISEAFF
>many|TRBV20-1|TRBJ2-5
CSAYSGGELETQYF
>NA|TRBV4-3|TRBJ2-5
CASSQVALRGARETQYF
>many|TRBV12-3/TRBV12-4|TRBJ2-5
CASTPPDGETQYF
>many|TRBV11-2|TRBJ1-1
CASSSRYEAFF
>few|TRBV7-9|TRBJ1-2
CASSLSIGPDYGYTF
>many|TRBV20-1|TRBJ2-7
CSARDLFGYEQYF
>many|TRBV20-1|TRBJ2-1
CSACGQGDEQFF
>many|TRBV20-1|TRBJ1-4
CSARIKSTEKLFF
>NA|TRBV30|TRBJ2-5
CAWVGGAQETQYF
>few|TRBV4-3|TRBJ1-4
CASSQDRVSLEKLFF
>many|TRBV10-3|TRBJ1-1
CAIRQGGDLNTEAFF
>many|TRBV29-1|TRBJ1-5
CSAGDGLLGNQPQHF
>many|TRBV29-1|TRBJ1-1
CSVGPGSSGSEAFF
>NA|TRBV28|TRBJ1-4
CALGQINEKLFF
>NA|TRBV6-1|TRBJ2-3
CASFFSLSTDTQYF
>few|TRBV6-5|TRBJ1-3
CASSSRLDGPSGNTIYF
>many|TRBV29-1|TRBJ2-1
CSVEYNEQFF
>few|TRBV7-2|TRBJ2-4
CASSLTLPAKNIQYF
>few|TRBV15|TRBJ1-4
CATSRETGVGEKLFF
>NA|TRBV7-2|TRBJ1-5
CASSRGQGGNQPQHF
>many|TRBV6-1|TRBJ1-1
CASSAFRSMNTEAFF
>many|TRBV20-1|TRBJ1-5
CSARPWDSYSNQPQHF
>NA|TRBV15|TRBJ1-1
CATSGRDSLNTEAFF
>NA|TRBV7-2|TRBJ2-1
CASSTDGGSPYNEQFF
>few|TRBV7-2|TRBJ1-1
CASSVHSGTEAFF
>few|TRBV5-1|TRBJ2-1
CASSLVTASYNEQFF
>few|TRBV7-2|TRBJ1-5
CASSLGGPGNQPQHF
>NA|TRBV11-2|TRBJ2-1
CASSLQGRASSYNEQFF
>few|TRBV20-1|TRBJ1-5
CSASTVGNQPQHF
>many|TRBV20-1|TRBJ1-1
CSARPLVGYGNTEAFF
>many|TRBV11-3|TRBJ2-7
CASSIRTSGAIQQYF
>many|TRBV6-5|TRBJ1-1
CASSYLTTNLNTEAFF
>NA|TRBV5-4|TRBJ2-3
CASSLEWGGPRTDTQYF
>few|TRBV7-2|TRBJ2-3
CASSLARQTDTQYF
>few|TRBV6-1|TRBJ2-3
CASSASWGDPDTQYF
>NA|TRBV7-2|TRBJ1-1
CASRVGSPNTEAFF
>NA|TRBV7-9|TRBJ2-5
CASRPTGGTQYF
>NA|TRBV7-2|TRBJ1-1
CASSTRGDPNTEAFF
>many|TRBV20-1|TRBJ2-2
CSAREGAKRAGELFF
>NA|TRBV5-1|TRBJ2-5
CASSFGGGIYQETQYF
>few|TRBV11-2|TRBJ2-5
CASSLSGGEGTQYF
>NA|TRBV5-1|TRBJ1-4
CASSRGPSNEKLFF